This paragraph covers one T cell receptor (beta chain) sequence. The target antigen is unknown. This sample is drawn from a study of cytomegalovirus exposure and HLA in healthy donors. For the study at large: A prior analysis found 117 million unique TCR beta sequences from around 180 million T cells. General study results and limits: Exclusion as indistinguishable affected some V segments, including TRBV6-2 and TRBV6-3.

PCR was performed using 60 Vbeta and 13 Jbeta primers. The data were produced by immunoSEQ multiplex PCR, yet TCRdb's version contains in-frame clones alone and is incomplete. The data contain some 130,000 clones, about 78% of them singletons. CDR1 and CDR2 (germline): MDHEN, SYDVKM. Losses at the gene ends were 6 bases for V and 3 bases for J; bases not matched to a gene: 7. CDR3 size: 14 residues. This chain connects TRBV28 to TRBJ2-7; 8 nucleotides agree with TRBD1. The specimen was PBMCs. The sequence was obtained from a middle-aged man in good health and CMV-seronegative. CDR3 nucleotides: TGTGCCAGCAGAAAGACAGGGGCAGGCTACGAGCAGTACTTC. The encoded protein is CASRKTGAGYEQYF.